Each of the 11 T cell receptor beta chains below was sequenced from the same sample in a study of regulatory T cells in long-lasting Graves disease. As for time point: newly diagnosed GD, antithyroid drugs for less than 3 months. Following extraction of RNA from PBMCs, that RNA was used to make the TCR library. To make TCR beta libraries, researchers used iRepertoire HTBI primers and Arm-PCR of CDR3 regions. TCRdb independently ran MiXCR on the multiplex PCR reads; one entry per CDR3 protein. The data contain 450,000 to 600,000 distinct CDR3 sequences, 15% to 20% of them singletons. These records were also assigned to another study, of T cells in Graves' hyperthyroidism and ophthalmopathy.

The material was peripheral blood mononuclear cells (PBMCs), obtained at new diagnosis, from a patient treated with antithyroid drugs. These receptors were collected from a man aged 40-50 years with Graves disease.

V and J are TRBV12-3 or TRBV12-4 and TRBJ1-5; 7 nucleotides line up with TRBD1. V lost 6 bases and J lost 0; bases outside the gene matches: 17. This CDR3 spans 19 amino acids. The CDR3 here is CASRDRGGDRIYSNQPQHF. CDR3 in DNA: TGTGCCAGCAGGGACCGGGGAGGGGACAGAATCTATAGCAATCAGCCCCAGCATTTT.

About this clonotype itself: The junction and the germline gene differ at one end; a read error may be behind it. The chain combines TRBV5-1 with TRBJ1-2; TRBD1 might be the D (5 bases). The CDR3 contains 12 residues. Germline CDR1 reads SGHRS; CDR2 reads YFSETQ. This CDR3 reads CASSKTVHGYTF. As DNA, the CDR3 is TGTGCCAGCAGCAAGACAGTCCATGGCTACACCTTC.

This clonotype was seen many times. This sequence joins TRBV7-2 and TRBJ2-7; 7 bases fit TRBD1. Per the germline V gene, CDR1 is SGHTA and CDR2 is FQGNSA. Germline trimming cut 5 bases from V and 1 base from J; bases unmatched to any gene: 5. The CDR3 length is 14 residues. DNA for the CDR3: TGTGCCAGCAGCGAACAGACAGGGTCCTACGAGCAGTACTTC. It encodes CASSEQTGSYEQYF.

This clonotype turned up a few times. The chain uses TRBV28 and TRBJ1-2; D perhaps matches TRBD1 (5 bases). Trimming took 8 bases from V and 4 from J, leaving 20 bases between them. Germline assignment: CDR1 MDHEN and CDR2 SYDVKM. The CDR3 length is 15 residues. CDR3 sequence: CASLRAAREIYGYTF. The CDR3 bases are TGTGCCAGCCTCAGGGCCGCCAGGGAGATCTATGGCTACACCTTC.

V and J are TRBV6-5 and TRBJ1-5, with 10 bases lining up with TRBD1. CDR1 is MNHEY and CDR2 is SVGAGI in the germline V gene. V lost 2 bases and J lost 2; bases outside the gene matches: 6. The CDR3 totals 17 residues. The CDR3 region is CASSYEVDRGGNQPQHF. The CDR3 nucleotides read TGTGCCAGCAGTTACGAGGTGGACAGGGGGGGCAATCAGCCCCAGCATTTT.

The chain combines TRBV10-1 with TRBJ2-1; 8 nucleotides agree with TRBD1. Unmatched junction bases numbered 1, after V lost 0 bases and J lost 6 bases. From germline, CDR1 is WNHNN and CDR2 SYGVQD (reference sequence). The CDR3 consists of 14 residues. The CDR3 here is CASSESTGANEQFF. DNA of the CDR3: TGCGCCAGCAGTGAGTCGACAGGGGCCAATGAGCAGTTCTTC.

Points on this clonotype: A read error is possible here, since a much larger clone lies one base away. The V gene is TRBV6-5, the J gene TRBJ2-7; D not resolved. CDR1 and CDR2 (germline): MNHEY, SVGAGI. The CDR3 has 12 residues. The DNA of the CDR3 is TGTGCCAGCAGTTTTGTTTCCTACGGGCAGTACTTC. Encoded protein: CASSFVSYGQYF.

The chain employs TRBV20-1 and TRBJ2-1, with TRBD2 matching over 7 bases. The CDR3 length is 13 residues. V was pared by 1 base and J by 13 bases, with 10 bases of the junction left unmatched. Germline CDR1 DFQATT, CDR2 SNEGSKA (reference sequence). CDR3 sequence (DNA): TGCAGTGCTAGAGTAGCGGGCCCCGTCGAACAGTTCTTC. It codes for CSARVAGPVEQFF.

This clonotype has at least ten counts. V and J are TRBV12-3 or TRBV12-4 and TRBJ2-7; D tentatively reads TRBD1 or TRBD2 (5 bases each). CDR3 length: 15 residues. Trimming stripped 6 bases from V and 5 bases from J, with 20 bases between. CDR3 DNA: TGTGCCAGCAGCCCTCAACGGGGCTCGGCGGACGAGCAGTACTTC. Its translation: CASSPQRGSADEQYF.

The chain combines TRBV24-1 with TRBJ2-3; D is possibly TRBD2 (6 bases). V lost 9 bases and J lost 0, with 12 bases in between. This CDR3 has 14 amino acids. Germline lookup yields CDR1 KGHDR and CDR2 SFDVKD. In DNA form, the CDR3 reads TGTGCCACCGGACCGGGACTGAGCACAGATACGCAGTATTTT. This sequence encodes CATGPGLSTDTQYF.

This clonotype was seen repeatedly, ten times or more. The gene calls are TRBV5-1 and TRBJ1-1; D gene ambiguous. Germline CDR1 is SGHRS and CDR2 is YFSETQ. This CDR3 has 16 amino acids. Trimming took 2 bases from V and 3 from J, leaving 17 bases between them. In DNA, the CDR3 is TGCGCCAGCAGCTTACAGCTAACAACCAGATACACTGAAGCTTTCTTT. Translated: CASSLQLTTRYTEAFF.